The 23 T cell receptor beta chains listed next were all sequenced from one sample in a study of cytomegalovirus exposure and HLA in healthy donors. The primer mix had 60 Vbeta and 13 Jbeta primers. The method was immunoSEQ multiplex PCR; TCRdb's version includes in-frame clones alone and lacks a portion of them. Seen here are 140,000 to 150,000 clones, over 70% observed once, and the top ten hold approximately 4.1%. Sequenced material: PBMCs. These receptors were collected from a man in his forties or fifties in good health and CMV-seronegative.

J is TRBJ2-7 and V is TRBV7-2, with 7 bases identical to TRBD2. The CDR3 covers 15 residues. With V trimmed by 5 bases and J by 4 bases, 11 bases remained unmatched. Germline assignment: CDR1 SGHTA and CDR2 FQGNSA. CDR3 coding DNA: TGTGCCAGCAGCCCCGGGAGGATCAAGCCTTACGAGCAGTACTTC. Translated, it gives CASSPGRIKPYEQYF.

This chain links TRBV30 with TRBJ1-5; D call uncertain. CDR3 length: 13 amino acids. Germline lookup yields CDR1 GTSNPN and CDR2 SVGIG (reference sequence). Between the trimmed V and J ends, which lost 2 bases and 4 bases, there was a span of 9 bases. CDR3 amino acids: CAWSLGVNQPQHF. The DNA for the CDR3 is TGTGCCTGGAGTTTGGGCGTTAATCAGCCCCAGCATTTT.

This chain links TRBV7-8 with TRBJ1-2; 7 positions agree with TRBD1. Unmatched junction bases numbered 9, after V lost 5 bases and J lost 3 bases. This CDR3 has 15 amino acids. Germline V gene sequence: CDR1 SGHVS, CDR2 FQNEAQ. The CDR3 coding sequence is TGTGCCAGCAGCGCACAGGGGCCCGGTGACTATGGCTACACCTTC. Translating it yields CASSAQGPGDYGYTF.

V is TRBV5-8 and J is TRBJ1-2, with D unclear. Deletions cut 4 bases from V and 3 bases from J, with 19 bases between. The CDR3 is 16 residues long. Germline values: CDR1 SGHTS, CDR2 YDEGEE. CDR3 nucleotides: TGTGCCAGCAGCCCGGGGAGTAGGTCAAACTACTATGGCTACACCTTC. It codes for CASSPGSRSNYYGYTF. The full variable domain, with the rest looked up from reference TRBV5-8 and TRBJ1-2, is EAGVTQSPTHLIKTRGQQATLRCSPISGHTSVYWYQQALGLGLQFLLWYDEGEERNRGNFPPRFSGRQFPNYSSELNVNALELEDSALYLCASSPGSRSNYYGYTFGSGTRLTVV.

The V and J genes are TRBV6-5 and TRBJ2-1, with D maybe TRBD1 (6 bases). The CDR3 covers 15 residues. Trimming removed 0 bases at V and 5 bases at J, with 11 bases between. Germline V gives CDR1 MNHEY, CDR2 SVGAGI. The CDR3 nucleotides read TGTGCCAGCAGTTACTCCGGGACACCTAACAATGAGCAGTTCTTC. This gives the protein CASSYSGTPNNEQFF.

CDR3 bases: TGTGCCAGCAGTCCTAGCGGAGCAGAGACCCAGTACTTC. Its protein product is CASSPSGAETQYF. The chain joins TRBV6-1 to TRBJ2-5, with 7 nucleotides matching TRBD2. The CDR3 extends over 13 amino acids. The germline gives CDR1 MNHNS, CDR2 SASEGT. The junction had 4 bases not matched to a gene; V was cut back by 5 bases and J by 4 bases.

V usage is TRBV6-4 and J usage is TRBJ1-2, with D possibly being TRBD1 (6 bases). Trimming pared 3 bases from V and 8 bases from J, leaving 13 bases between. The length of the CDR3 is 13 residues. Germline lookup yields CDR1 MRHNA and CDR2 SNTAGT. CDR3 amino acids: CASSDTGIGGYTF. For the CDR3, the DNA is TGTGCCAGCAGTGATACAGGGATTGGCGGCTACACCTTC.

This chain joins TRBV28 and TRBJ1-4, with a weak D call TRBD1 (5 bases). Germline CDR1 is MDHEN and CDR2 is SYDVKM. Trimming took 4 bases from V and 7 from J, leaving 13 bases between them. The CDR3 runs to 14 residues. The CDR3 region has the DNA TGTGCCAGCAGTTCCCGGGACGGGGGTGAAAAACTGTTTTTT. Residues: CASSSRDGGEKLFF.

This chain uses TRBV5-4 with TRBJ2-5; 11 bases map to TRBD2. The end of the DNA fits TRBJ2-7 better, so the J call may be wrong. CDR3 length: 14 amino acids. Germline lookup yields CDR1 SGHNT and CDR2 YYREEE (reference sequence). CDR3 nucleotide sequence: TGTGCCAGCAGCGTGACTAGCGGGGCCTACGAGCAGTACTTC. Its protein product is CASSVTSGAYEQYF.

This clone occurred once. Different DNA sequences within this sample yield the same CDR3. V and J are TRBV5-1 and TRBJ2-7; 9 bases align to TRBD1. CDR3 size: 15 residues. Germline V gives CDR1 SGHRS, CDR2 YFSETQ. V gave up 3 bases and J gave up 1 base; unmatched junction bases: 5. CDR3 sequence (DNA): TGCGCCAGCAGCTGGGGACAGGGTGGGTCCTACGAGCAGTACTTC. Residues: CASSWGQGGSYEQYF.

In this sample, this clone turned up once. The J gene is TRBJ1-1, the V gene TRBV7-9; a weak D match, TRBD1 (5 bases). Trimming took off 0 bases at V and 4 bases at J, with 12 bases between the two ends. Germline V gene sequence: CDR1 SEHNR, CDR2 FQNEAQ (reference sequence). CDR3 length: 15 amino acids. CDR3 in DNA: TGTGCCAGCAGCTTAGCGCAGGGTTTGGGCACTGAAGCTTTCTTT. Translating gives CASSLAQGLGTEAFF.

The V call is TRBV11-2, the J call TRBJ2-5; D gene uncertain. From germline, CDR1 is SGHAT and CDR2 FQNNGV. The V end was cut by 3 bases, the J end by 5 bases, with 4 bases between. This CDR3 has 11 amino acids. CDR3 nucleotide sequence: TGTGCCAGCAGCTTTAGTGAGACCCAGTACTTC. This codes for CASSFSETQYF.

This sequence joins TRBV6-5 and TRBJ2-3; maybe TRBD2 (5 bases). V lost 5 bases and J lost 1, with 13 bases in between. Looked up from germline, CDR1 is MNHEY and CDR2 is SVGAGI. The CDR3 has 15 residues. DNA for the CDR3: TGTGCCAGCAGTCCTTGGGGTAGCGGCACAGATACGCAGTATTTT. Its translation: CASSPWGSGTDTQYF.

The chain links TRBV11-3 to TRBJ1-1, with D possibly matching TRBD1 (5 bases). The CDR3 spans 14 residues. Germline V lookup: CDR1 SGHNT, CDR2 YENEEA. The V end lost 5 bases, the J end lost 1 base, and 11 bases lay between the germline ends. DNA of the CDR3: TGTGCCAGCAGCATCGACAGCCAGAACACTGAAGCTTTCTTT. Residues: CASSIDSQNTEAFF.

This chain connects TRBV7-9 to TRBJ1-2; 9 bases map to TRBD1. After removal of 4 bases from V and 5 bases from J, the junction contained 17 bases not matched to a gene. Germline V gene sequence: CDR1 SEHNR, CDR2 FQNEAQ (reference sequence). This CDR3 region has 18 residues. CDR3 in amino acids: CASSSPSDVGQGPYGYTF. The CDR3 region has the DNA TGTGCCAGCAGCTCCCCCTCAGATGTAGGACAGGGGCCTTATGGCTACACCTTC.

This clone was seen once. The chain couples TRBV10-1 to TRBJ1-6; TRBD1 aligns across 11 bases. This CDR3 comprises 18 residues. The germline V gene encodes CDR1 WNHNN and CDR2 SYGVQD (reference sequence). V lost 5 bases and J lost 10; bases outside the gene matches: 16. The CDR3 reads CASSWTGGEQKIRSPLHF. Here the CDR3 DNA reads TGCGCCAGCAGTTGGACAGGGGGCGAACAGAAAATACGATCACCCCTCCACTTT.

This chain uses TRBV7-2 with TRBJ2-5; D might be TRBD1 (5 bases). The germline V gene encodes CDR1 SGHTA and CDR2 FQGNSA. V was trimmed by 1 base and J by 5 bases, leaving 14 bases between them. The CDR3 is 15 amino acids. The CDR3 loop reads CASSLGRGTRETQYF. In DNA, the CDR3 is TGTGCCAGCAGCTTAGGAAGGGGTACGCGGGAGACCCAGTACTTC.

The V call is TRBV20-1, the J call TRBJ2-7, with D unclear. Germline assignment: CDR1 DFQATT and CDR2 SNEGSKA (reference sequence). The CDR3 loop spans 11 amino acids. V was cut by 6 bases and J by 2 bases, with 8 bases left in between. The CDR3 DNA sequence: TGCAGTGCCCCCTACCCCTACGAGCAGTACTTC. Translation gives CSAPYPYEQYF.

The V and J genes are TRBV13 and TRBJ2-2; TRBD2 matches 10 bases. Germline trimming cut 5 bases from V and 6 bases from J; bases unmatched to any gene: 12. This CDR3 is built from 17 residues. Germline V gene sequence: CDR1 PRHDT, CDR2 FYEKMQ (reference sequence). The chain's CDR3 is CASSPKGSGGGAGELFF. In DNA, the CDR3 is TGTGCCAGCAGCCCAAAGGGCAGCGGGGGGGGCGCCGGGGAGCTGTTTTTT.

CDR3 amino acids: CASSLGEDTVRGYTF. CDR3 DNA sequence: TGTGCCAGCAGCTTAGGAGAGGACACCGTTCGGGGCTACACCTTC. The V and J genes are TRBV7-2 and TRBJ1-2; perhaps TRBD1 as D (5 bases). The CDR3 sequence is 15 residues long. V was cut by 1 base and J by 8 bases, with 17 bases left in between. Germline CDR1 reads SGHTA; CDR2 reads FQGNSA.

The chain joins TRBV2 to TRBJ1-2, with D perhaps TRBD1 (6 bases). CDR1 is SNHLY, CDR2 FYNNEI, per germline. V was cut by 8 bases and J by 8 bases, with 15 bases left in between. The CDR3 extends over 12 amino acids. Here the CDR3 reads CASGEHREGYTF. The CDR3 DNA is TGTGCCAGCGGGGAACACAGGGAAGGCTACACCTTC.

The chain uses TRBV30 and TRBJ1-6, with D possibly matching TRBD1 (6 bases). The CDR3 is made up of 17 amino acids. CDR1 is GTSNPN, CDR2 SVGIG, per germline (reference sequence). Trimming shortened V by 5 bases and J by 4 bases, and 21 bases separated the two germline ends. CDR3 coding DNA: TGTGCCTGGCAAGGAGGGGCAGGGGAGGGATATAATTCACCCCTCCACTTT. Translated: CAWQGGAGEGYNSPLHF.

This rearrangement joins TRBV5-1 to TRBJ1-2; perhaps TRBD1 as D (6 bases). Germline V CDR1 and CDR2: SGHRS, YFSETQ. The CDR3 contains 15 residues. V was pared by 4 bases and J by 2 bases, with 15 bases between. The DNA of the CDR3 is TGCGCCAGCAGCCTGGGGGACGGGACAAACTATGGCTACACCTTC. This codes for CASSLGDGTNYGYTF. Together with reference TRBV5-1 and TRBJ1-2, the CDR3 gives the full variable domain: KAGVTQTPRYLIKTRGQQVTLSCSPISGHRSVSWYQQTPGQGLQFLFEYFSETQRNKGNFPGRFSGRQFSNSRSEMNVSTLELGDSALYLCASSLGDGTNYGYTFGSGTRLTVV.